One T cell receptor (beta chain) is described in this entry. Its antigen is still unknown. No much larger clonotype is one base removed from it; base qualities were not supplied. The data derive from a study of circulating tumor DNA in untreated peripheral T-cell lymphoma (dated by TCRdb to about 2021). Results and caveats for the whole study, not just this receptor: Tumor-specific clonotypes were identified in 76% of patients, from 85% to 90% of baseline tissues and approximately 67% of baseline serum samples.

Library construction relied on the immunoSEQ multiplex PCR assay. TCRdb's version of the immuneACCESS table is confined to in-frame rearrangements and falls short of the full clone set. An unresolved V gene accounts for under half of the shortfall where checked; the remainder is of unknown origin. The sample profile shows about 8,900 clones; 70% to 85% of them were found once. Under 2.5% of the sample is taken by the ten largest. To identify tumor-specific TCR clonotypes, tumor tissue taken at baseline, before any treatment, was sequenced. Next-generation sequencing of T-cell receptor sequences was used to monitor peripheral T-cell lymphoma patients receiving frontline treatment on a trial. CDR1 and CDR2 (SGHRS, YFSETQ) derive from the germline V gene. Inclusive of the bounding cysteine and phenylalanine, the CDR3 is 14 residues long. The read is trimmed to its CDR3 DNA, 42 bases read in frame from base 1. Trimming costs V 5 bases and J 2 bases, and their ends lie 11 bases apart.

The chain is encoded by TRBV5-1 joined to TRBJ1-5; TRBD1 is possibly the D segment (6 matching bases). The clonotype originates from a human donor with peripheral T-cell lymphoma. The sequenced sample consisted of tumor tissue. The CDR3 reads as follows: CASSSAGGNQPQHF. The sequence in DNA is TGCGCCAGCAGTTCGGCAGGGGGCAATCAGCCCCAGCATTTT.